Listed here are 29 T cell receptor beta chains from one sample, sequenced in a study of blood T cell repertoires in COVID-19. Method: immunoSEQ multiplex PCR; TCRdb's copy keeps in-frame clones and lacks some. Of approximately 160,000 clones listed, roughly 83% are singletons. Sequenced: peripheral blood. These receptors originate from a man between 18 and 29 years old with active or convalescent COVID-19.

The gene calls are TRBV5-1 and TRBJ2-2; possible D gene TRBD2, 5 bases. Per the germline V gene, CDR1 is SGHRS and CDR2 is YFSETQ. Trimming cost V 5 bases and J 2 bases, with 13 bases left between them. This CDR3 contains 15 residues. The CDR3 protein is CASSGAGINTGELFF. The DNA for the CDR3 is TGCGCCAGCAGTGGTGCCGGGATCAACACCGGGGAGCTGTTTTTT.

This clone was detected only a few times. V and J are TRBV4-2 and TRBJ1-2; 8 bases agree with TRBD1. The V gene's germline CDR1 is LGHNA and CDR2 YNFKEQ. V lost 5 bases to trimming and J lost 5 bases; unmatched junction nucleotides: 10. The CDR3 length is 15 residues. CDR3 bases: TGTGCCAGCAGCAGAGGGGGACAGGAGCGATATGGCTACACCTTC. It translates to CASSRGGQERYGYTF.

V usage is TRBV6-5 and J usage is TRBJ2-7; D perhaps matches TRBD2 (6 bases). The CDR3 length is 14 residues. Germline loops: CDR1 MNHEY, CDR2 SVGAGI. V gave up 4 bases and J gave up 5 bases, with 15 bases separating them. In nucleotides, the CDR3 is TGTGCCAGCAGTTTCGATAGGGAGGTAGACGAGCAGTACTTC. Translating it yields CASSFDREVDEQYF.

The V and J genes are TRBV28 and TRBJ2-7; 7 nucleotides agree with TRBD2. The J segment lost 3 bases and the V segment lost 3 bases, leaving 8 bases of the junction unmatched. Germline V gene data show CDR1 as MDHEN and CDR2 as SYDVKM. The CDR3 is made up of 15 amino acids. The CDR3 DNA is TGTGCCAGCAGTTTGGGCGGGAGCGGGTTCTACGAGCAGTACTTC. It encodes CASSLGGSGFYEQYF.

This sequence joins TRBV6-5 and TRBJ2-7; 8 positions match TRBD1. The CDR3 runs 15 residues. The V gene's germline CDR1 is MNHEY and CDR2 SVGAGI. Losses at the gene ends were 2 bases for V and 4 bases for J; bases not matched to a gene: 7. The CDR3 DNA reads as TGTGCCAGCAGTTACGGCGTCAGGGGGCCATACGAGCAGTACTTC. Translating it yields CASSYGVRGPYEQYF.

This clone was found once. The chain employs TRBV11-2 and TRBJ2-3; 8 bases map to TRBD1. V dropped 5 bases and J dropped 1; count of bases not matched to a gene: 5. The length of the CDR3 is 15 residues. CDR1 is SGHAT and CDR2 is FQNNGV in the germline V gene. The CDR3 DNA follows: TGTGCCAGCAGCATATGGACAGGGCGCACAGATACGCAGTATTTT. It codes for CASSIWTGRTDTQYF.

The CDR3 bases are TGCAGCGTTGAAGATCCCACTAGCGGGGGCACAGATACGCAGTATTTT. Its translation: CSVEDPTSGGTDTQYF. V and J are TRBV29-1 and TRBJ2-3; 10 nucleotides match TRBD2. Germline CDR1 reads SQVTM; CDR2 reads ANQGSEA. The V gene end was trimmed by 0 bases and the J gene end by 1 base; junction bases not matched to a gene: 4. The CDR3 totals 16 residues.

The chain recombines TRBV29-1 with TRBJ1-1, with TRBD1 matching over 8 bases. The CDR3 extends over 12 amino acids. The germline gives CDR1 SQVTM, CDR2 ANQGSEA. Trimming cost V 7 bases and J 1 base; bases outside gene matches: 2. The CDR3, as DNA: TGCAGCGCAGGGGGCGCGAACACTGAAGCTTTCTTT. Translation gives CSAGGANTEAFF.

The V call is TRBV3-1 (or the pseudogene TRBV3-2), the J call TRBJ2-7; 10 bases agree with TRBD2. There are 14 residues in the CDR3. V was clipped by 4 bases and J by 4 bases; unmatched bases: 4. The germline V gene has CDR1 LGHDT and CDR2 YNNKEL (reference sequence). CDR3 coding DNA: TGTGCCAGCAGCCTTAGCGGGAGGAGTTACGAGCAGTACTTC. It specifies CASSLSGRSYEQYF.

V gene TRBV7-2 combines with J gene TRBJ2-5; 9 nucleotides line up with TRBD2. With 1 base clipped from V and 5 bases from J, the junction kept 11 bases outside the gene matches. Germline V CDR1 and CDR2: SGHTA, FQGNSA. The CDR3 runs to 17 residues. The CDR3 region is CASSLGAGGRVTETQYF. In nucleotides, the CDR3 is TGTGCCAGCAGCTTAGGGGCGGGAGGGAGAGTAACGGAGACCCAGTACTTC.

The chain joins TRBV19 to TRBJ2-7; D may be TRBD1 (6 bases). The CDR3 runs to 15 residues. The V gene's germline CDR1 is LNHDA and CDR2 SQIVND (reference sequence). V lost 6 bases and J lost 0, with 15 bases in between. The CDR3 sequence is CASRTGYGNSYEQYF. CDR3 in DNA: TGTGCCAGTAGAACAGGGTACGGAAACTCCTACGAGCAGTACTTC.

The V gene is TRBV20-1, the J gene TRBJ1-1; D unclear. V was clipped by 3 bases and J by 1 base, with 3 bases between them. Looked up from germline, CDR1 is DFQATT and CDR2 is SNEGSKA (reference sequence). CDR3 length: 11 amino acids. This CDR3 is CSASKNTEAFF. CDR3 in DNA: TGCAGTGCTAGCAAGAACACTGAAGCTTTCTTT.

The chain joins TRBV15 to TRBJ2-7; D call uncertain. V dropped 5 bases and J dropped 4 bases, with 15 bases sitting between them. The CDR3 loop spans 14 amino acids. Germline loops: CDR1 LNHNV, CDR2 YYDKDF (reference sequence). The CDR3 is CATSAFGRLYEQYF. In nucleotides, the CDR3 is TGTGCCACCAGCGCGTTCGGCCGACTTTACGAGCAGTACTTC.

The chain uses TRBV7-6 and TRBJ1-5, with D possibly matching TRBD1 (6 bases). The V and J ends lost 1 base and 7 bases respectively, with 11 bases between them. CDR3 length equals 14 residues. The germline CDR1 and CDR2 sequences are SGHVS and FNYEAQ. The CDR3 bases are TGTGCCAGCAGCTTAGAGGTTAGGGGGCAGCCCCAGCATTTT. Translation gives CASSLEVRGQPQHF.

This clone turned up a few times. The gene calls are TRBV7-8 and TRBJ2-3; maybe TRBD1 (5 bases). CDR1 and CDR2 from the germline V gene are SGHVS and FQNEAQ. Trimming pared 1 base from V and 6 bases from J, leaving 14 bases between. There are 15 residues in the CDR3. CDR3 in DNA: TGTGCCAGCAGCTTAGTTCAGGGAAGGACGGATACGCAGTATTTT. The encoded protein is CASSLVQGRTDTQYF.

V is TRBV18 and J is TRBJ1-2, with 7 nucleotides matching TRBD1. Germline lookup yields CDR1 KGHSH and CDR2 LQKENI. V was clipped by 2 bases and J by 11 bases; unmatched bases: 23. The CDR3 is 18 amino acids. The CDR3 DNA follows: TGTGCCAGCTCACCAATACCGAAAGCCGGGACAGCTAACCCCCTTTACACCTTC. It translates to CASSPIPKAGTANPLYTF.

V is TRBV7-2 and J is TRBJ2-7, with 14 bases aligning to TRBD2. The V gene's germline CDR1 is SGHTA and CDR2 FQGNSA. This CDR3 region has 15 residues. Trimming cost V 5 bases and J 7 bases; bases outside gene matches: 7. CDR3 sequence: CASSVGLAGAGEQYF. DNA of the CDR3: TGTGCCAGCAGCGTGGGACTAGCGGGGGCGGGGGAGCAGTACTTC.

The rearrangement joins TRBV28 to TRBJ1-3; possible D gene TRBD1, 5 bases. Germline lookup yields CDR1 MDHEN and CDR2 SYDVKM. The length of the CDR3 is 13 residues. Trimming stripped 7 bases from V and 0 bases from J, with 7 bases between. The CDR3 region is CASNRPSGNTIYF. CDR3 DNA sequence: TGTGCCAGCAACAGGCCCTCTGGAAACACCATATATTTT.

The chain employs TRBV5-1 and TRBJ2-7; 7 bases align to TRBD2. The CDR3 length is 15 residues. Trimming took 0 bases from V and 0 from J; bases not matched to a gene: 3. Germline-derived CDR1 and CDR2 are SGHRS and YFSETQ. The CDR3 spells CASSLGGGPSYEQYF. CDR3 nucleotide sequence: TGCGCCAGCAGCTTGGGGGGGGGTCCCTCCTACGAGCAGTACTTC.

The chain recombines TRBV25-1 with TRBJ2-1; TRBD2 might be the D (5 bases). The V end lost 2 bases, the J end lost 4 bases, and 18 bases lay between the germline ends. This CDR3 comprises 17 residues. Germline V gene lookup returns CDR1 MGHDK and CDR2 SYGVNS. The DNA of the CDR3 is TGTGCCAGCAGTGAAATAACTTCGGGGATAGGGTACAATGAGCAGTTCTTC. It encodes CASSEITSGIGYNEQFF.

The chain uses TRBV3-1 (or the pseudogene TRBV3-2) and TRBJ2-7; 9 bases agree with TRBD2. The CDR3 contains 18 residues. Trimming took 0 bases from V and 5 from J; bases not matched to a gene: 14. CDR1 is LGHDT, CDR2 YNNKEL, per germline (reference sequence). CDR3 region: CASSQDMFGVAGVDEQYF. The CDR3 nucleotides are TGTGCCAGCAGCCAAGATATGTTTGGGGTAGCGGGAGTGGACGAGCAGTACTTC.

CDR3 nucleotide sequence: TGTGCCAGCAGTCACAGGGGGCGAAACATTCAGTACTTC. This gives the protein CASSHRGRNIQYF. This chain uses TRBV28 with TRBJ2-4; 9 bases align to TRBD1. This CDR3 is built from 13 residues. V lost 5 bases and J lost 6; bases outside the gene matches: 2. CDR1 and CDR2 from the germline V gene are MDHEN and SYDVKM.

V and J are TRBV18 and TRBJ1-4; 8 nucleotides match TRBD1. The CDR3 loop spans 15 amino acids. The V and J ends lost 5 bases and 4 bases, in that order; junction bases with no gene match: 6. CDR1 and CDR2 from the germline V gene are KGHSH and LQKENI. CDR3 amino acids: CASSRGQGSNEKLFF. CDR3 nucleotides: TGTGCCAGCTCAAGAGGACAGGGCAGTAATGAAAAACTGTTTTTT.

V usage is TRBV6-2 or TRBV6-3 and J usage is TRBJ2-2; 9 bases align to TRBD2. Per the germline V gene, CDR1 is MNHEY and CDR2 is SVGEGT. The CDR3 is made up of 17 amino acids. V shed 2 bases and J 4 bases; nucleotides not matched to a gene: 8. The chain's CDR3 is CASSYESRGGSTGELFF. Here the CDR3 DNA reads TGTGCCAGCAGTTACGAGTCGCGGGGGGGCAGCACCGGGGAGCTGTTTTTT.

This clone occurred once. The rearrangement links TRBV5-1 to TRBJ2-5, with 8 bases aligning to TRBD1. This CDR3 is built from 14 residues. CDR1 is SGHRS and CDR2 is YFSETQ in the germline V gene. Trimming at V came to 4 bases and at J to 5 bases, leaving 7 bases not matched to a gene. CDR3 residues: CASSLRQGYETQYF. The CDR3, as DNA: TGCGCCAGCAGCCTGAGACAGGGGTATGAGACCCAGTACTTC.

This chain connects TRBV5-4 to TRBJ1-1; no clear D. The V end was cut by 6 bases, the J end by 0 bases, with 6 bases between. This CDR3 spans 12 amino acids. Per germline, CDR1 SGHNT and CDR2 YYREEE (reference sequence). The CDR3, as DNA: TGTGCCAGCAAACGGGTGAACACTGAAGCTTTCTTT. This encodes CASKRVNTEAFF.

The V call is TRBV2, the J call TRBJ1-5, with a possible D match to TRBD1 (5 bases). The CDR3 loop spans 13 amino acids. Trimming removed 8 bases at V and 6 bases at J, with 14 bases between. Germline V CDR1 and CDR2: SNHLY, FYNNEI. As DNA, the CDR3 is TGTGCCAGCTCGAGGGGAGGTGTTCAGCCCCAGCATTTT. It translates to CASSRGGVQPQHF. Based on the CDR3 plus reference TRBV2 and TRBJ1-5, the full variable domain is EPEVTQTPSHQVTQMGQEVILRCVPISNHLYFYWYRQILGQKVEFLVSFYNNEISEKSEIFDDQFSVERPDGSNFTLKIRSTKLEDSAMYFCASSRGGVQPQHFGDGTRLSIL.

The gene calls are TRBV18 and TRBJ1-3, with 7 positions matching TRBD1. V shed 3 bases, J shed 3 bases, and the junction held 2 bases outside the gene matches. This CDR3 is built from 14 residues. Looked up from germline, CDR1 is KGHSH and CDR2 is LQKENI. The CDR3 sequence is CASSPGTVGNTIYF. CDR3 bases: TGTGCCAGCTCACCTGGGACAGTTGGAAACACCATATATTTT.

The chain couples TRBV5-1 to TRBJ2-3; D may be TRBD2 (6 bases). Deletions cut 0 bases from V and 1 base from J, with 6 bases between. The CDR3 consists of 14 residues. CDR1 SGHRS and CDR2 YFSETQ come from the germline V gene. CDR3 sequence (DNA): TGCGCCAGCAGCTTGGCTAGCGGCACAGATACGCAGTATTTT. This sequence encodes CASSLASGTDTQYF. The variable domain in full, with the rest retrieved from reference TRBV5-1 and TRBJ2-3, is KAGVTQTPRYLIKTRGQQVTLSCSPISGHRSVSWYQQTPGQGLQFLFEYFSETQRNKGNFPGRFSGRQFSNSRSEMNVSTLELGDSALYLCASSLASGTDTQYFGPGTRLTVL.